This TCR beta chain is from a study of CD8 T cells in ankylosing spondylitis. 5'-RACE, quantitative and with molecular barcodes, yielded the TCR beta libraries. A single record per CDR3 protein comes from TCRdb applying MiXCR to the 5' RACE reads. The sample includes 300,000 to 400,000 distinct CDR3 sequences, around 20% of them seen just once. A note on this clonotype: Its antigen is unknown.

General study findings and limits: Earlier studies detected some motif variants in reactive arthritis synovial fluid and blood. According to the report, clones linked to the disease were significantly enriched in matched synovial fluid samples taken from ankylosing spondylitis patients. Apparently characteristic of ankylosing spondylitis blood was a TCR beta motif (about 8 highly homologous variants).

The CDR3 has 16 residues. CDR1 is MNHNS, CDR2 SASEGT, per germline. Trimming took 6 bases from V and 7 from J; bases not matched to a gene: 13. The origin of this receptor is a male donor with ankylosing spondylitis. This rearrangement joins TRBV6-1 to TRBJ2-1; TRBD1 agrees at 9 bases. The sequencing sample was made of blood, either unsorted or a sorted T cell fraction (not recorded which). The DNA of the CDR3 is TGTGCCAGCAGGGGGACAGGGCCCCCCCGGATAAATGAGCAGTTCTTC. Translated: CASRGTGPPRINEQFF.